A single sample is the source of the 9 T cell receptor beta chains below, sequenced in a study of cytomegalovirus exposure and HLA in healthy donors. PCR was performed using 60 Vbeta and 13 Jbeta primers. The method was immunoSEQ multiplex PCR; TCRdb's version includes in-frame clones alone and lacks a portion of them. The sample consists of approximately 130,000 clones, about 85% of them appearing once. The specimen was PBMCs. Every receptor here comes from a boy aged 10-17 years in good health and CMV-seronegative.

The chain joins TRBV30 to TRBJ2-5, with 9 bases lining up with TRBD1. From germline, CDR1 is GTSNPN and CDR2 SVGIG (reference sequence). The length of the CDR3 is 14 residues. After removal of 2 bases from V and 4 bases from J, the junction contained 5 bases not matched to a gene. The CDR3 bases are TGTGCCTGGAGTTCTACAGGGGGCGCAGAGACCCAGTACTTC. Protein: CAWSSTGGAETQYF. Combining the CDR3 with reference TRBV30 and TRBJ2-5 gives the whole variable domain SQTIHQWPATLVQPVGSPLSLECTVEGTSNPNLYWYRQAAGRGLQLLFYSVGIGQISSEVPQNLSASRPQDRQFILSSKKLLLSDSGFYLCAWSSTGGAETQYFGPGTRLLVL.

In DNA, the CDR3 is TGTGCCAGCTCACCCCTCGGGGAGGGGGTTATGAACACTGAAGCTTTCTTT. It is translated as CASSPLGEGVMNTEAFF. The chain employs TRBV18 and TRBJ1-1; possible D gene TRBD1, 6 bases. CDR3 size: 17 residues. Deletions cut 3 bases from V and 0 bases from J, with 17 bases between. Germline V lookup: CDR1 KGHSH, CDR2 LQKENI. The variable domain in full, with the rest retrieved from reference TRBV18 and TRBJ1-1, is NAGVMQNPRHLVRRRGQEARLRCSPMKGHSHVYWYRQLPEEGLKFMVYLQKENIIDESGMPKERFSAEFPKEGPSILRIQQVVRGDSAAYFCASSPLGEGVMNTEAFFGQGTRLTVV.

This chain connects TRBV30 to TRBJ2-5; 11 nucleotides agree with TRBD2. The junction had 4 bases not matched to a gene; V was cut back by 0 bases and J by 7 bases. Germline V lookup: CDR1 GTSNPN, CDR2 SVGIG (reference sequence). The CDR3 spans 14 residues. The CDR3 DNA is TGTGCCTGGAGTGTATTAGCGGGAGGGGGGACCCAGTACTTC. This encodes CAWSVLAGGGTQYF.

The V gene is TRBV18, the J gene TRBJ1-4; 10 positions agree with TRBD1. There are 17 residues in the CDR3. Germline trimming cut 0 bases from V and 8 bases from J; bases unmatched to any gene: 9. Germline CDR1 and CDR2: KGHSH and LQKENI. CDR3 DNA: TGTGCCAGCTCACCACCGAGGGGACAGGGGATTATCGAAAAACTGTTTTTT. Translated, it gives CASSPPRGQGIIEKLFF.

The genes are TRBV5-1 and TRBJ1-2; TRBD1 is a possible D gene (5 bases). Trimming pared 4 bases from V and 5 bases from J, leaving 12 bases between. This CDR3 comprises 13 residues. The germline gives CDR1 SGHRS, CDR2 YFSETQ. The CDR3 DNA reads as TGCGCCAGCAGCCCTGACAGTACTTATGGCTACACCTTC. Amino acids: CASSPDSTYGYTF. Supplemented by reference TRBV5-1 and TRBJ1-2, the full variable domain reads KAGVTQTPRYLIKTRGQQVTLSCSPISGHRSVSWYQQTPGQGLQFLFEYFSETQRNKGNFPGRFSGRQFSNSRSEMNVSTLELGDSALYLCASSPDSTYGYTFGSGTRLTVV.

This rearrangement joins TRBV7-9 to TRBJ1-2; 8 nucleotides align to TRBD1. The CDR3 consists of 16 residues. V was clipped by 0 bases and J by 8 bases; unmatched bases: 11. Germline V gene data show CDR1 as SEHNR and CDR2 as FQNEAQ (reference sequence). CDR3 sequence reads: CASSLAAPQGARGYTF. As DNA, the CDR3 is TGTGCCAGCAGCTTAGCGGCACCCCAGGGGGCGCGGGGCTACACCTTC.

The rearrangement uses TRBV19 and TRBJ1-2; no clear D. CDR1 LNHDA and CDR2 SQIVND come from the germline V gene (reference sequence). Trimming took off 6 bases at V and 0 bases at J, with 8 bases between the two ends. This CDR3 has 13 residues. The CDR3 protein is CASRWLANYGYTF. The CDR3 DNA sequence: TGTGCCAGTAGGTGGTTAGCTAACTATGGCTACACCTTC.

The chain joins TRBV7-9 to TRBJ2-1, with D possibly TRBD2 on 6 matching bases. CDR1 is SEHNR and CDR2 is FQNEAQ in the germline V gene (reference sequence). The germline V and J ends were trimmed by 3 bases and 2 bases, with 20 bases remaining between them. This CDR3 comprises 18 residues. The CDR3 nucleotides read TGTGCCAGCAGCTTTGGTTTCGCTAGCGCGTATACCTACAATGAGCAGTTCTTC. Translated, it gives CASSFGFASAYTYNEQFF.

The chain carries TRBV23-1 and TRBJ2-1; 13 bases line up with TRBD2. TRBV23-1 carries the ORF label, with uncertain function. The J segment lost 7 bases and the V segment lost 11 bases, leaving 8 bases of the junction unmatched. CDR3 length: 14 amino acids. The chain's CDR3 is CAPVRTSGGNEQFF. The CDR3 DNA sequence: TGCGCCCCTGTAAGGACTAGCGGGGGAAATGAGCAGTTCTTC.